The clone carrying this T cell receptor beta chain was seen a single time. The data originate from a study of blood T cell repertoires in COVID-19. At the level of the study: Collection of acute and convalescent COVID-19 samples took place in the United States, Italy and Spain. T cells, B-cell-depleted T cells, or PBMCs supplied cDNA or gDNA.

Per the original methods: How many nucleated cells were present was estimated from reference gene primer amplification. Clones were sequenced by immunoSEQ multiplex PCR, and TCRdb holds only the in-frame ones, with some missing. The V and J calls and clone size come from that table; D and trimming were worked out from the DNA. Of fewer than 50,000 clones listed, roughly 90% were seen once; the top ten hold 20% to 25%. Germline-derived CDR1 and CDR2 are MDHEN and SYDVKM. V lost 5 bases and J 0 bases, leaving 11 bases between the germline ends. The CDR3 extends over 14 amino acids. The chain has TRBV28 and TRBJ2-7, with a possible D match to TRBD1 (5 bases). The clonotype originates from a man in his sixties with active or convalescent COVID-19. Sequenced: peripheral blood. CDR3 region: CASSVPGPSYEQYF. The CDR3 bases are TGTGCCAGCAGTGTCCCAGGGCCCTCCTACGAGCAGTACTTC. The full variable domain, in which reference TRBV28 and TRBJ2-7 provide the parts outside the CDR3, is DVKVTQSSRYLVKRTGEKVFLECVQDMDHENMFWYRQDPGLGLRLIYFSYDVKMKEKGDIPEGYSVSREKKERFSLILESASTNQTSMYLCASSVPGPSYEQYFGPGTRLTVT.